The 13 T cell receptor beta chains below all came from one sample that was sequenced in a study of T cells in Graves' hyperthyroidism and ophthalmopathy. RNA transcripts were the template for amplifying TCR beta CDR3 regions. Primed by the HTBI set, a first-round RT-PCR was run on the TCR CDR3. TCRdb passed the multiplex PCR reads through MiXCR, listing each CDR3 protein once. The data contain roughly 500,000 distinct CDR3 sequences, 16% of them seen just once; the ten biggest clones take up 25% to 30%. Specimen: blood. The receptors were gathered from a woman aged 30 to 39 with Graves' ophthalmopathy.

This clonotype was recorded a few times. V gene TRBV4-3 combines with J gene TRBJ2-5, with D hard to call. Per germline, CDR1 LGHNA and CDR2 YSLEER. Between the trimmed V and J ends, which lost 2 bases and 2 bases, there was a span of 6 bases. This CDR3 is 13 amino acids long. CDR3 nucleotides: TGCGCCAGCAGCCAATCCGGTCAAGAGACCCAGTACTTC. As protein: CASSQSGQETQYF.

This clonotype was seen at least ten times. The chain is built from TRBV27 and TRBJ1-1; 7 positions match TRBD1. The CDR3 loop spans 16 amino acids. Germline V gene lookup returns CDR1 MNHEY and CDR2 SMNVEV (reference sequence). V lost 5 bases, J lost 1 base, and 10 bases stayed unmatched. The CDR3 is CASSLGQAGTNTEAFF. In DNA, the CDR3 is TGTGCCAGCAGTCTCGGACAGGCTGGAACGAACACTGAAGCTTTCTTT.

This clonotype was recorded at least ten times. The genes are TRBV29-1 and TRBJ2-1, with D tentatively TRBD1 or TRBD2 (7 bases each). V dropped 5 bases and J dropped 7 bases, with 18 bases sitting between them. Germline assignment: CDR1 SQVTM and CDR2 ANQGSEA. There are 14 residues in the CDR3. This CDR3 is CSVQGGGVWNEQFF. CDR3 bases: TGCAGCGTTCAGGGGGGAGGGGTCTGGAATGAGCAGTTCTTC.

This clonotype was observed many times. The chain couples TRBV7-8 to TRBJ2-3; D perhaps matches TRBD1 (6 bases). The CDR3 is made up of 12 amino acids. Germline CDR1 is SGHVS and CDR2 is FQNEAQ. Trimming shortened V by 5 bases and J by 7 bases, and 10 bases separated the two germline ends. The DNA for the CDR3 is TGTGCCAGCAGCCCGGACAGAAATACGCAGTATTTT. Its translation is CASSPDRNTQYF.

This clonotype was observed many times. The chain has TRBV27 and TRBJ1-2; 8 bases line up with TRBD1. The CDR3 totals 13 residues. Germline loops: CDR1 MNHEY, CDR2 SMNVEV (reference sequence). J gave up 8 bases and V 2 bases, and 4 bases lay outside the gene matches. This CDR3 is CASSLPGGDGYTF. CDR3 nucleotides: TGTGCCAGCAGTTTACCAGGGGGCGACGGCTACACCTTC.

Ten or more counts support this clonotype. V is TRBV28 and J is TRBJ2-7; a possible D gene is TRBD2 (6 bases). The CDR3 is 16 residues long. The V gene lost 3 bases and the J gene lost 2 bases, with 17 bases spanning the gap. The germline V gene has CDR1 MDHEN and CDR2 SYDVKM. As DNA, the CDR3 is TGTGCCAGCAGTTTTCACTTAGCGGTCCTTACCTACGAGCAGTACTTC. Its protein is CASSFHLAVLTYEQYF.

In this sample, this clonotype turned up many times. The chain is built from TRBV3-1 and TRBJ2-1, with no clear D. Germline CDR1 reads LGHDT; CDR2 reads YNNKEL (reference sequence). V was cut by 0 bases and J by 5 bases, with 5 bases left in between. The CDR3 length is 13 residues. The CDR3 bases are TGTGCCAGCAGCCAAGAGGGAAACAATGAGCAGTTCTTC. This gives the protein CASSQEGNNEQFF.

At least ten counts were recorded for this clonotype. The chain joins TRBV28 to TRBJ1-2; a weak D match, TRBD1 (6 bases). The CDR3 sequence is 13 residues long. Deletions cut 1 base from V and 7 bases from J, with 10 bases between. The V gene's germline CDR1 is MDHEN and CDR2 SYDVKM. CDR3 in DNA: TGTGCCAGCAGTTTATCGGGGGCGTCTGGCTACACCTTC. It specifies CASSLSGASGYTF.

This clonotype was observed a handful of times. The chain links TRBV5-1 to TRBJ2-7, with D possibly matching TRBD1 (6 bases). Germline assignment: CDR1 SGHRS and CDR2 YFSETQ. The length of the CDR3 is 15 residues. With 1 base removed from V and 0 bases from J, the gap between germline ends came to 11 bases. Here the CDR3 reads CASSLFRGNSYEQYF. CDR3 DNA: TGCGCCAGCAGCTTGTTCAGGGGCAACTCCTACGAGCAGTACTTC.

CDR3 loop: CASTQSGANVLTF. Here the CDR3 DNA reads TGTGCCAGCACCCAATCTGGGGCCAACGTCCTGACTTTC. This sequence joins TRBV28 and TRBJ2-6; D gene unclear. Between the trimmed V and J ends, which lost 7 bases and 1 base, there was a span of 5 bases. The germline CDR1 and CDR2 sequences are MDHEN and SYDVKM. The CDR3 sequence is 13 residues long.

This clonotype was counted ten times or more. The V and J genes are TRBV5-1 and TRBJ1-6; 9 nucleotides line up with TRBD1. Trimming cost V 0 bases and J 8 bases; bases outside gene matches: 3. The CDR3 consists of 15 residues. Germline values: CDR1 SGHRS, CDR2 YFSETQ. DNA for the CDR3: TGCGCCAGCAGCTTGGAGGGACAGGGCGATTCACCCCTCCACTTT. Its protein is CASSLEGQGDSPLHF. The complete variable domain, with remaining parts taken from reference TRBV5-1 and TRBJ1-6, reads KAGVTQTPRYLIKTRGQQVTLSCSPISGHRSVSWYQQTPGQGLQFLFEYFSETQRNKGNFPGRFSGRQFSNSRSEMNVSTLELGDSALYLCASSLEGQGDSPLHFGNGTRLTVT.

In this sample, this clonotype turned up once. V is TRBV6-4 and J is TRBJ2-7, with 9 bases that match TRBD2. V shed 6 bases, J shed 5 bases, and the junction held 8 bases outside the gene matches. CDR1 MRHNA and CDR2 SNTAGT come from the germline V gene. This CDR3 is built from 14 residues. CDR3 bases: TGTGCCAGCAGGGCCGCGGGAGGGCCGGACGAGCAGTACTTC. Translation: CASRAAGGPDEQYF.

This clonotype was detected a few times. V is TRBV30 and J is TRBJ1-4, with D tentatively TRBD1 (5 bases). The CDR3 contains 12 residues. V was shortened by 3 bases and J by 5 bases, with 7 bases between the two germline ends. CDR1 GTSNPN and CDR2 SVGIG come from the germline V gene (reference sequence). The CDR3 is CAWRGLNEKLFF. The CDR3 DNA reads TGTGCCTGGAGGGGGCTAAATGAAAAACTGTTTTTT.